The clone carrying this T cell receptor (beta chain) showed up many times. Antigen specificity is unknown. These data belong to a study of T-cell memory formation after mild COVID-19. General observations from the study: Proof of SARS-CoV-2 specificity was absent for the second-wave clones that crested on day 37. In pre-infection memory, a portion of responding clones appeared, which suggested that cross-reactive memory joined. Clones which contracted sat mainly in CM and EM if CD4+, and in EMRA if CD8+.

The 5'RACE method, run with constant-segment primers, produced TCR alpha and TCR beta cDNA libraries (carrying sample barcodes and UMIs). From the 5' RACE reads, TCRdb called clonotypes with MiXCR, one entry per CDR3 protein. The repertoire consists of 400,000 to 500,000 distinct CDR3 sequences, with 15% to 20% occurring once and the leading ten covering roughly 21%. The germline V gene encodes CDR1 SQVTM and CDR2 ANQGSEA. V shed 7 bases and J 2 bases; nucleotides not matched to a gene: 5. The CDR3 has 13 amino acids. V usage is TRBV29-1 and J usage is TRBJ2-7; 10 nucleotides align to TRBD1. Sequencing was performed on PBMCs or a T cell subset sorted from them (not recorded which). The sequence derives from a man younger than 30 who had mild COVID-19 (a few samples of this study predate the infection). Cell type and time point are not known. The CDR3 DNA reads as TGCAGCGCTACGGACAGGGGGACCTACGAGCAGTACTTC. This translates into CSATDRGTYEQYF.